This T cell receptor beta chain was sequenced for a study of cytomegalovirus exposure and HLA in healthy donors. The germline CDR1 and CDR2 sequences are MNHNS and SASEGT. V gave up 2 bases and J gave up 4 bases, with 11 bases separating them. The CDR3 totals 15 residues. The PCR was carried out with 60 Vbeta primers and 13 Jbeta primers. Some clones are missing from TCRdb's copy, which holds only in-frame ones; the method was immunoSEQ multiplex PCR. The table records 170,000 or so clones, 75% to 80% of them present only once. The sequenced sample was PBMCs. The chain carries TRBV6-1 and TRBJ2-2; D possibly corresponds to TRBD1 (6 bases). This clonotype was sampled from a woman aged 40-49 years in good health and CMV-seronegative. Here the CDR3 reads CASSESLRGTGELFF. The CDR3 DNA is TGTGCCAGCAGTGAATCGCTCAGGGGCACCGGGGAGCTGTTTTTT.